The T cell receptor (beta chain) under discussion was sequenced for a study of identical twins. Trimming took 1 base from V and 8 from J, leaving 12 bases between them. Germline CDR1 reads LGHNT; CDR2 reads FRNRAP. The CDR3 is made up of 14 amino acids. MiXCR was run by TCRdb on the 5' RACE reads, yielding one entry per CDR3 protein. The table includes about 720,000 distinct CDR3 sequences, about 20% detected once. The sample was also linked to a second study, of T cells expressing NK-cell markers.

This receptor was taken from a woman younger than 35 in good health. The sample consisted of PBMCs. The chain employs TRBV12-5 and TRBJ2-1; unclear D gene. The CDR3 coding sequence is TGTGCTAGTGGTTTGGATGGGGTCAGCCATGAGCAGTTCTTC. Translated, it gives CASGLDGVSHEQFF.